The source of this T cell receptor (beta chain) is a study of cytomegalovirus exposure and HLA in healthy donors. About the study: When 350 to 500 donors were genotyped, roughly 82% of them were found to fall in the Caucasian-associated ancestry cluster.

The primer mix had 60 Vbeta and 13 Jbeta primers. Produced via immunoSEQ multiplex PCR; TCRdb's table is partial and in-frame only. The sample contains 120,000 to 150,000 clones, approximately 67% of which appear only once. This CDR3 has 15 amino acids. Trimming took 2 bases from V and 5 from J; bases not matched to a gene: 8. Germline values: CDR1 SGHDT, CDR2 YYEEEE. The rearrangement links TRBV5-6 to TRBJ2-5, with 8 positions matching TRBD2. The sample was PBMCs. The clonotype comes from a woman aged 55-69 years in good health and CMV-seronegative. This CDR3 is CASSFFAGGRETQYF. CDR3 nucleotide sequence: TGTGCCAGCAGCTTTTTTGCGGGGGGTCGCGAGACCCAGTACTTC.